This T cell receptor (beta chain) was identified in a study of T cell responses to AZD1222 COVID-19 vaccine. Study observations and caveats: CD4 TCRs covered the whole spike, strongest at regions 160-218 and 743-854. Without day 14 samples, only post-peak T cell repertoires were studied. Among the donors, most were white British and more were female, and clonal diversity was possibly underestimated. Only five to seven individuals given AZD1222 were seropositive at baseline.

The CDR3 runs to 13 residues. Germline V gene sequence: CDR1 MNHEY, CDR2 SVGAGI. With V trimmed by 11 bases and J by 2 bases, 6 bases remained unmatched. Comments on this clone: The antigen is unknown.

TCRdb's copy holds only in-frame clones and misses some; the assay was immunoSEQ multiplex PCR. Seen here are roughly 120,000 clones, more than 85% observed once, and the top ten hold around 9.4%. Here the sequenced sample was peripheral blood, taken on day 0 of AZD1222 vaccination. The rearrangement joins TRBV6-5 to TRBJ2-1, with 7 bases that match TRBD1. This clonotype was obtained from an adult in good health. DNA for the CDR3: TGTGCCGTCGCCGGGACAGCCTACAATGAGCAGTTCTTC. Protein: CAVAGTAYNEQFF.